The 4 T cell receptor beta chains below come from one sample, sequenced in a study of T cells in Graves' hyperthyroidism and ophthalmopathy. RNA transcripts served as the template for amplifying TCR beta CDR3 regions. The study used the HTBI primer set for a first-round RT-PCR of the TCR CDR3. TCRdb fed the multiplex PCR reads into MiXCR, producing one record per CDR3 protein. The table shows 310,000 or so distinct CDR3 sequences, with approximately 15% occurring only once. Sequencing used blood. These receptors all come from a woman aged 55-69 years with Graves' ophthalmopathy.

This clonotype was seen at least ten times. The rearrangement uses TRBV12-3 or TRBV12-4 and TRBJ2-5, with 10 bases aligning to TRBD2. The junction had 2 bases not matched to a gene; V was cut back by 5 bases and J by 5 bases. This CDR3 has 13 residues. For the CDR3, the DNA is TGTGCCAGCAGTCCGGGACTAGCGGAGACCCAGTACTTC. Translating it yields CASSPGLAETQYF.

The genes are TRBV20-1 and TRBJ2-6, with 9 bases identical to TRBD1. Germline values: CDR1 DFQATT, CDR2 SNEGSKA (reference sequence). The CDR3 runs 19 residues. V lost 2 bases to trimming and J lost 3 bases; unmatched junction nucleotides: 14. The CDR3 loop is CSARPPSGTGHDGANVLTF. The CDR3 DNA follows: TGCAGTGCTAGACCACCCTCCGGGACAGGGCACGATGGGGCCAACGTCCTGACTTTC.

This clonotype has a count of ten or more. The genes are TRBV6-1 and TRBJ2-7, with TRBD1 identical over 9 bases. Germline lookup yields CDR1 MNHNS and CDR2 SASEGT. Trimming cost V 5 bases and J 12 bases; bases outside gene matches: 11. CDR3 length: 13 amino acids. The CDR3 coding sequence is TGTGCCAGCAGTATCACAGGGGGCTCGGGGCTGTACTTC. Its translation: CASSITGGSGLYF.

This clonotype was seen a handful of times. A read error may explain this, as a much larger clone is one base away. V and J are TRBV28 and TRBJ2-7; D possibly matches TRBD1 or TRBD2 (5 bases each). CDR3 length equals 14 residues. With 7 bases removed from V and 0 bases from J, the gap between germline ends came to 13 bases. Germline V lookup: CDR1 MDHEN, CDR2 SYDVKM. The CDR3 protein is CASTYGAASYEQYF. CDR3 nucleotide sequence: TGTGCCAGCACTTACGGGGCAGCCTCCTACGAGCAGTACTTC.